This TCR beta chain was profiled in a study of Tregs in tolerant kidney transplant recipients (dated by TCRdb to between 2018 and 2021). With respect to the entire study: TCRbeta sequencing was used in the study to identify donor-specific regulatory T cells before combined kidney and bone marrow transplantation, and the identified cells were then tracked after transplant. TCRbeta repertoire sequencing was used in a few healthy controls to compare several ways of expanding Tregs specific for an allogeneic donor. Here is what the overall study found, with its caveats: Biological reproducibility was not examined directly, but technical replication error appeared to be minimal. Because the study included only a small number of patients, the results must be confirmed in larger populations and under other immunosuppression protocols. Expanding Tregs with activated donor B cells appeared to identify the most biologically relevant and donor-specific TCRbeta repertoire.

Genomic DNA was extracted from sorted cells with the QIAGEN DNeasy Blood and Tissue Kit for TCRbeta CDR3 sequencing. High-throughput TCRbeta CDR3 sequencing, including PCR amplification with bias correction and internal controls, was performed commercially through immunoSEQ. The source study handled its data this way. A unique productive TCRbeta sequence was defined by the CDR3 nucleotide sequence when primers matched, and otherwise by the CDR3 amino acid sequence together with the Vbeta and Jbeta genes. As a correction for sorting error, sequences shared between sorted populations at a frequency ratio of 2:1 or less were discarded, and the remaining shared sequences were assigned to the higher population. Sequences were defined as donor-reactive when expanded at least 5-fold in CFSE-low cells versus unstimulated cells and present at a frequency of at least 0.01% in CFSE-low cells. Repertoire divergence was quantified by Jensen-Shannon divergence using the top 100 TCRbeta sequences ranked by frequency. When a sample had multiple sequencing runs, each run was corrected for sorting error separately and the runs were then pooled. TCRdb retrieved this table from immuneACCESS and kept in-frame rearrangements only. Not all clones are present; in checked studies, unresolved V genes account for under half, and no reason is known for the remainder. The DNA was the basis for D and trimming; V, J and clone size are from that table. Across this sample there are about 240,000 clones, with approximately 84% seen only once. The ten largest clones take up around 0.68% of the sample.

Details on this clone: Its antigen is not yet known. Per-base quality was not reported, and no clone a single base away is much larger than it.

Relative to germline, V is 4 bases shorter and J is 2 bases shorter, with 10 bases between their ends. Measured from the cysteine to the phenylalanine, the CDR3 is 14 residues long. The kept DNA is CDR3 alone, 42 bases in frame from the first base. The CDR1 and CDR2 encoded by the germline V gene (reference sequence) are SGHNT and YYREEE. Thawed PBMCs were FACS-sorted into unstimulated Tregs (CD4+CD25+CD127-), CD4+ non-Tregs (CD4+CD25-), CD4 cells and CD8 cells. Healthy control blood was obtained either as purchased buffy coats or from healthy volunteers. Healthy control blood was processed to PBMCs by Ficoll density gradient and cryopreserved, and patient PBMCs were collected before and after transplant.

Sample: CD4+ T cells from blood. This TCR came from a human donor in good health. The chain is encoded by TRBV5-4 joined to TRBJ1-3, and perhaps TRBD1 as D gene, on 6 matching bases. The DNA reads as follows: TGTGCCAGCAGCGCGGGACAAACTGGAAACACCATATATTTT. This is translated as CASSAGQTGNTIYF.